The T cell receptor (beta chain) described here comes from a study of cytomegalovirus exposure and HLA in healthy donors. V was clipped by 6 bases and J by 5 bases; unmatched bases: 5. Germline values: CDR1 SGHRS, CDR2 YFSETQ. There are 14 residues in the CDR3. Study conclusions and caveats: A highly shared variant cluster was judged a likely technical artifact. Overall, approximately 150 TCR beta chains were annotated as cytomegalovirus-associated. A later analysis by the authors found several of the most significant clusters apparently linked to common viral pathogens.

About this clone itself: Its antigen remains unknown.

PCR primers comprised 60 Vbeta and 13 Jbeta primers. Profiled with immunoSEQ multiplex PCR; TCRdb holds only in-frame clones, not every one. This table has 95,000 to 120,000 clones, 70% to 80% appearing once. Sequenced input: PBMCs. This clonotype was obtained from a woman in her 30s in good health and CMV-seropositive. This chain links TRBV5-1 with TRBJ2-2, with 9 bases lining up with TRBD1. As DNA, the CDR3 is TGCGCCAGCATCCCCGGGACAGGGACCGGGGAGCTGTTTTTT. Protein product: CASIPGTGTGELFF.